This TCR beta chain was recovered during a study of shared clonotypes between healthy human individuals. Points from the study as a whole: All-four-donor shared clonotypes had higher generation probabilities than non-shared clonotypes did. Inspection by rarefaction showed sorted-subset sequencing to be incomplete despite large depth.

As for this clone: Its specificity is not known.

Clones were read by immunoSEQ multiplex PCR, and TCRdb kept only the in-frame ones, dropping some. The data show about 1.4 million clones, with 96% seen just once and 1% to 1.5% held by the top ten. CDR3 length equals 16 residues. The germline V and J ends were trimmed by 1 base and 1 base, with 13 bases remaining between them. Germline V gives CDR1 LNHDA, CDR2 SQIVND (reference sequence). This clonotype originated in a man between 25 and 39 years old in good health. The rearrangement links TRBV19 to TRBJ1-2, with D possibly TRBD1 on 5 matching bases. Sequencing input: naive CD4+ T cells sorted from blood. Indicated subset: CD45RA+ positively selected. CDR3 nucleotides: TGTGCCAGTAGTATAGTAGTGGTGGGACTTAACTATGGCTACACCTTC. This encodes CASSIVVVGLNYGYTF.